Below, 16 T cell receptor beta chains from the same sample are listed, as sequenced in a study of post-analysis software for immune sequencing data. Their cognate antigens are unknown. The authors incorporated unique molecular identifiers into the TCR beta cDNA libraries. TCRdb called the PCR reads again in MiXCR, with one record for every CDR3 protein. This sample yields roughly 800,000 distinct CDR3 sequences, of which 25% to 30% are seen a single time; 0.55% to 0.65% belongs to the top ten. Broader study findings: About five TRBV segments occurring more often in patients than controls included TRBV5-6, TRBV5-1 and TRBV20-1.

The sample comprised blood. These receptors came from a girl between 10 and 17 years old with multiple sclerosis.

The chain recombines TRBV5-6 with TRBJ1-2, with 10 bases matching TRBD1. V trimming: 7 bases; J trimming: 7 bases; junction bases outside the gene matches: 10. The CDR3 extends over 14 amino acids. Germline V gene sequence: CDR1 SGHDT, CDR2 YYEEEE. The CDR3 coding sequence is TGTGCCAGCGGAGGGGGGACAGGGGTGCTTGGCTACACCTTC. Its translation: CASGGGTGVLGYTF.

This clonotype has ten or more counts. CDR3 sequence reads: CASSLNAKNIQYF. CDR3 in DNA: TGTGCCAGCAGTTTGAATGCCAAAAACATTCAGTACTTC. The rearrangement links TRBV12-3 or TRBV12-4 to TRBJ2-4; D not certain. V lost 3 bases to trimming and J lost 1 base, with 4 bases between them. The CDR3 totals 13 residues.

In its sample, this clonotype was seen a few times. This chain uses TRBV29-1 with TRBJ1-1; 8 nucleotides match TRBD1. The CDR3 is 14 residues long. V dropped 2 bases and J dropped 6; count of bases not matched to a gene: 8. Germline CDR1 SQVTM, CDR2 ANQGSEA. The DNA for the CDR3 is TGCAGCGTTGAAAGTTGGACAGGGAGCGCTGAAGCTTTCTTT. Its translation: CSVESWTGSAEAFF.

This chain links TRBV3-1 with TRBJ1-6, with D unclear. V was cut by 1 base and J by 5 bases, with 12 bases left in between. CDR3 length equals 16 residues. CDR1 LGHDT and CDR2 YNNKEL come from the germline V gene (reference sequence). CDR3 region: CASSQVSPGHNSPLHF. CDR3 bases: TGTGCCAGCAGCCAAGTATCACCAGGCCATAATTCACCCCTCCACTTT.

The CDR3 sequence: CASSPYSLANYGYTF. In DNA form, the CDR3 reads TGTGCCAGCAGCCCCTACAGCCTTGCTAACTATGGCTACACCTTC. The chain uses TRBV3-1 and TRBJ1-2; no firm D call. Germline-derived CDR1 and CDR2 are LGHDT and YNNKEL (reference sequence). V gave up 4 bases and J gave up 0 bases, with 12 bases separating them. This CDR3 is 15 amino acids long.

This clonotype has a handful of counts. The V gene is TRBV7-2, the J gene TRBJ2-7, with D hard to call. The CDR3 has 12 amino acids. Trimming removed 6 bases from V and 3 bases from J, with 9 bases in between. Germline V gene lookup returns CDR1 SGHTA and CDR2 FQGNSA. CDR3 in amino acids: CASRDGIYEQYF. CDR3 in DNA: TGTGCCAGCAGGGATGGGATCTACGAGCAGTACTTC.

The chain links TRBV15 to TRBJ2-1; TRBD2 agrees at 14 bases. V trimming: 0 bases; J trimming: 5 bases; junction bases outside the gene matches: 3. The germline V gene has CDR1 LNHNV and CDR2 YYDKDF (reference sequence). CDR3 size: 17 residues. In DNA form, the CDR3 reads TGTGCCACCAGCAGAGACTTGGGACTAGCGGGGGACAATGAGCAGTTCTTC. Encoded protein: CATSRDLGLAGDNEQFF. Looking up the rest from reference TRBV15 and TRBJ2-1 gives the full variable domain: DAMVIQNPRYQVTQFGKPVTLSCSQTLNHNVMYWYQQKSSQAPKLLFHYYDKDFNNEADTPDNFQSRRPNTSFCFLDIRSPGLGDTAMYLCATSRDLGLAGDNEQFFGPGTRLTVL.

The rearrangement uses TRBV7-9 and TRBJ2-3, with 14 nucleotides matching TRBD2. The trim removed 5 bases at V and 6 bases at J, leaving 7 bases unmatched. Germline-derived CDR1 and CDR2 are SEHNR and FQNEAQ (reference sequence). The CDR3 spans 16 residues. The CDR3 is CASSRPTSGREDTQYF. The CDR3 DNA is TGTGCCAGCAGCCGCCCGACTAGCGGGAGGGAGGATACGCAGTATTTT.

The rearrangement joins TRBV20-1 to TRBJ1-1, with 7 positions matching TRBD1. Germline V gives CDR1 DFQATT, CDR2 SNEGSKA (reference sequence). The CDR3 has 11 residues. V was pared by 6 bases and J by 3 bases, with 1 base of the junction left unmatched. The chain's CDR3 is CSADRDTEAFF. CDR3 sequence (DNA): TGCAGTGCCGACAGGGACACTGAAGCTTTCTTT.

The V and J genes are TRBV5-1 and TRBJ2-3; weak D call: TRBD1 (5 bases). The CDR3 has 17 residues. CDR1 SGHRS and CDR2 YFSETQ come from the germline V gene. V gave up 1 base and J gave up 4 bases, with 19 bases separating them. CDR3: CASSLLRWGREADTQYF. For the CDR3, the DNA is TGCGCCAGCAGCTTGTTGAGATGGGGCAGGGAAGCAGATACGCAGTATTTT.

This clonotype showed up just a few times. This chain joins TRBV6-5 and TRBJ2-5; 14 bases match TRBD2. Germline assignment: CDR1 MNHEY and CDR2 SVGAGI. The CDR3 has 16 amino acids. V lost 4 bases, J lost 4 bases, and 5 bases stayed unmatched. In DNA, the CDR3 is TGTGCCAGCAGTTCCTTGACTAGCGGGAGGGGAGAGACCCAGTACTTC. Translating gives CASSSLTSGRGETQYF.

This clonotype was seen a few times. The rearrangement uses TRBV20-1 and TRBJ1-5; D call uncertain. CDR3 size: 15 residues. Looked up from germline, CDR1 is DFQATT and CDR2 is SNEGSKA (reference sequence). The V end lost 2 bases, the J end lost 5 bases, and 16 bases lay between the germline ends. The CDR3 DNA reads as TGCAGTGCTAGATTCGCCCGGGGTAGGGATCAGCCCCAGCATTTT. It encodes CSARFARGRDQPQHF.

V usage is TRBV24-1 and J usage is TRBJ2-4; tentatively, D is TRBD1 (5 bases). This CDR3 contains 17 residues. The germline V gene has CDR1 KGHDR and CDR2 SFDVKD. The germline V and J ends were trimmed by 1 base and 1 base, with 13 bases remaining between them. The CDR3 sequence: CATSDLGAKEAKNIQYF. CDR3 sequence (DNA): TGTGCCACCAGTGATTTAGGGGCTAAGGAGGCCAAAAACATTCAGTACTTC.

This chain links TRBV29-1 with TRBJ2-1, with TRBD1 matching over 10 bases. Germline CDR1 and CDR2: SQVTM and ANQGSEA. The ends lost 7 bases at V and 6 bases at J; junction bases unmatched: 6. The CDR3 contains 13 residues. CDR3 in DNA: TGCAGCGGGGACAGGGGACCTGGCAATGAGCAGTTCTTC. As protein: CSGDRGPGNEQFF.

The chain carries TRBV6-5 and TRBJ1-5; a weak D match, TRBD1 (6 bases). Germline V gene data show CDR1 as MNHEY and CDR2 as SVGAGI. This CDR3 is built from 14 residues. With 6 bases removed from V and 1 base from J, the gap between germline ends came to 10 bases. CDR3 sequence reads: CASRRGGSNQPQHF. The CDR3 region has the DNA TGTGCCAGCAGGCGAGGGGGAAGCAATCAGCCCCAGCATTTT.

This chain's CDR3 is CASRGEFHLQFF. CDR3 DNA sequence: TGTGCCAGCAGAGGGGAGTTTCATCTCCAGTTCTTC. This rearrangement joins TRBV28 to TRBJ2-1; D is tentatively TRBD1 or TRBD2 (5 bases each). Germline V gene sequence: CDR1 MDHEN, CDR2 SYDVKM. Trimming took off 6 bases at V and 13 bases at J, with 16 bases between the two ends. This CDR3 contains 12 residues.